Listed below are T cell receptor beta chains from one sample, sequenced in a study of radiation and T cells in renal cell carcinoma. TCRdb's copy holds only in-frame clones and misses some; the assay was immunoSEQ multiplex PCR. The sample holds about 26,000 clones, approximately 84% seen once. Sequencing was performed on blood, taken from a patient whose treatment included radiotherapy and nephrectomy. Every receptor here comes from a man in his 60s with renal cell carcinoma. The CDR3 runs from the conserved cysteine through the conserved F or W. D genes are given only for firm matches. The size field is filled for only some rows; it gives once, few, many or a size class.

v_call	d_call	j_call	clone_size	cdr3_aa	cdr3_nt
TRBV28	-	TRBJ1-5	-	CASSFGGTSNQPQHF	TGTGCCAGCAGTTTTGGTGGGACGAGCAATCAGCCCCAGCATTTT
TRBV6-6	-	TRBJ2-1	-	CASNRDFQSYNEQFF	TGTGCCAGCAACCGGGACTTCCAATCCTACAATGAGCAGTTCTTC
TRBV4-3	-	TRBJ2-7	-	CASSQVVSYEQYF	TGCGCCAGCAGCCAAGTTGTTAGCTACGAGCAGTACTTC
TRBV2	-	TRBJ2-7	few	CASSVLAPPGEQYF	TGTGCCAGCAGTGTTTTAGCGCCGCCGGGCGAGCAGTACTTC
TRBV6-1	-	TRBJ1-4	-	CASSEANGSNEKLFF	TGTGCCAGCAGTGAAGCTAACGGGTCTAATGAAAAACTGTTTTTT
TRBV5-6	TRBD1	TRBJ2-7	-	CASSEGQGARYEQYF	TGTGCCAGCAGTGAAGGACAGGGGGCCCGCTACGAGCAGTACTTC
TRBV14	TRBD1	TRBJ1-6	once	CASSQRRGGQSGPLHF	TGTGCCAGCAGCCAACGGCGGGGGGGACAGTCAGGGCCCCTCCACTTT
TRBV30	TRBD1	TRBJ1-1	-	CAWRPGGDFTEAFF	TGTGCCTGGAGGCCAGGGGGCGATTTCACTGAAGCTTTCTTT
TRBV6-1	-	TRBJ1-6	-	CASSGPGAGNSPLHF	TGTGCCAGCAGTGGGCCAGGGGCCGGAAACTCACCCCTCCACTTT
TRBV19	-	TRBJ2-7	-	CASSMVEGLSYEQYF	TGTGCCAGTAGTATGGTGGAAGGGCTCTCCTACGAGCAGTACTTC
TRBV5-1	-	TRBJ2-7	-	CASSQQGGVYEQYF	TGCGCCAGCAGCCAACAGGGCGGCGTCTACGAGCAGTACTTC
TRBV5-1	TRBD2	TRBJ2-1	-	CASSLEAGGYNEQFF	TGCGCCAGCAGCTTGGAGGCGGGAGGCTACAATGAGCAGTTCTTC
TRBV4-2	-	TRBJ2-5	-	CASSQGLVDQETQYF	TGTGCCAGCAGCCAAGGTTTAGTAGACCAAGAGACCCAGTACTTC
TRBV28	-	TRBJ1-6	-	CASRFGSASYNSPLHF	TGTGCCAGCAGGTTTGGCTCGGCCTCCTATAATTCACCCCTCCACTTT
TRBV25-1	-	TRBJ1-1	few	CASSEGGLVTEAFF	TGTGCCAGCAGTGAAGGGGGACTGGTCACTGAAGCTTTCTTT
TRBV9	TRBD1	TRBJ2-1	-	CASTRTGVLGEQFF	TGTGCCAGCACCAGGACAGGGGTGTTGGGTGAGCAGTTCTTC
TRBV10-3	-	TRBJ1-2	-	CAISPAEGALFNYGYTF	TGTGCCATCAGTCCTGCCGAAGGAGCGCTGTTTAACTATGGCTACACCTTC
TRBV2	TRBD1	TRBJ1-4	-	CAGRGQVGEKLFF	TGTGCCGGCAGAGGACAGGTCGGTGAAAAACTGTTTTTT
TRBV14	-	TRBJ1-2	-	CASSQAGAWGYTF	TGTGCCAGCAGCCAAGCGGGGGCGTGGGGCTACACCTTC
TRBV23-1	-	TRBJ1-1	-	CASSQQTDGRGAFF	TGCGCCAGCAGTCAACAGACCGATGGTAGGGGAGCTTTCTTT
TRBV5-6	-	TRBJ1-2	-	CASSLGAAGTF	TGTGCCAGCAGCTTAGGGGCGGCTGGGACCTTC
TRBV15	-	TRBJ1-5	-	CATSRDRDQPQHF	TGTGCCACCAGCAGAGATCGGGACCAGCCCCAGCATTTT
TRBV2	TRBD2	TRBJ2-1	-	CASPVAASGAYNEQFF	TGTGCCAGTCCGGTCGCTGCTAGCGGAGCCTACAATGAGCAGTTCTTC